Shown below are 15 T cell receptor beta chains from a single sample sequenced in a study of T cell repertoires in cytomegalovirus infection. No antigen has been assigned to these receptors. TCRdb re-analysed the reads in MiXCR, keeping a single row per CDR3 protein. This table has fewer than 650,000 distinct CDR3 sequences, approximately 40% appearing once. Sequenced material: cultured PBMCs, taken from culture after CMV antigen stimulation. The receptors derive from a human donor in good health (CMV status not recorded). Some clones in this sample may be carry-over from other donors' samples.

This rearrangement joins TRBV9 to TRBJ1-2; 9 bases are a match to TRBD1. V trimming: 4 bases; J trimming: 3 bases; junction bases outside the gene matches: 7. The CDR3 is 15 amino acids. Looked up from germline, CDR1 is SGDLS and CDR2 is YYNGEE. CDR3 sequence: CASSPGTGPDYGYTF. CDR3 bases: TGTGCCAGCAGCCCCGGGACAGGGCCCGACTATGGCTACACCTTC.

The CDR3 loop is CASSGDGIYGYTF. CDR3 bases: TGTGCCAGCAGCGGGGACGGAATCTATGGCTACACCTTC. The rearrangement links TRBV7-9 to TRBJ1-2; perhaps TRBD1 as D (5 bases). This CDR3 comprises 13 residues. Germline assignment: CDR1 SEHNR and CDR2 FQNEAQ (reference sequence). V was clipped by 5 bases and J by 4 bases, with 11 bases between them.

The CDR3, as DNA: TGCAGCGTTAGCCGGGGGGCCCCCGCGTACGAGCAGTACTTC. It codes for CSVSRGAPAYEQYF. This chain links TRBV29-1 with TRBJ2-7; D is possibly TRBD2 (7 bases). V shed 5 bases and J shed 4 bases, with 18 bases lying between them. The CDR3 loop spans 14 amino acids. Germline CDR1 and CDR2: SQVTM and ANQGSEA.

This chain joins TRBV18 and TRBJ1-1, with TRBD1 as a possible D gene (5 bases). The CDR3 has 14 amino acids. The germline CDR1 and CDR2 sequences are KGHSH and LQKENI. Trimming cost V 3 bases and J 3 bases, with 11 bases left between them. The CDR3 region is CASSPRDQHTEAFF. The DNA for the CDR3 is TGTGCCAGCTCACCCAGGGACCAACACACTGAAGCTTTCTTT.

This clonotype has only a few counts. V is TRBV6-2 or TRBV6-3 and J is TRBJ2-5; maybe TRBD1 (5 bases). CDR1 is MNHEY and CDR2 is SVGEGT in the germline V gene. V was clipped by 3 bases and J by 1 base, with 9 bases between them. CDR3 length: 14 amino acids. The CDR3 loop reads CASSYRQGQETQYF. CDR3 bases: TGTGCCAGCAGTTATCGGCAGGGCCAAGAGACCCAGTACTTC.

This clonotype came up a few times. The chain has TRBV2 and TRBJ1-3; 10 bases match TRBD1. The ends lost 3 bases at V and 2 bases at J; junction bases unmatched: 1. Germline V gene data show CDR1 as SNHLY and CDR2 as FYNNEI. This CDR3 has 15 amino acids. The CDR3 is CASSEGTGAGNTIYF. In DNA form, the CDR3 reads TGTGCCAGCAGTGAGGGGACAGGGGCTGGAAACACCATATATTTT.

This clonotype has a handful of counts. The genes are TRBV7-8 and TRBJ1-2; 10 bases fit TRBD1. V lost 4 bases, J lost 5 bases, and 7 bases stayed unmatched. The CDR3 spans 15 residues. Germline V lookup: CDR1 SGHVS, CDR2 FQNEAQ. CDR3 sequence reads: CASSWSSGQGYGYTF. The CDR3 DNA follows: TGTGCCAGCAGCTGGTCTTCGGGACAGGGGTATGGCTACACCTTC.

This sequence joins TRBV20-1 and TRBJ2-1, with a tentative D call TRBD1 (7 bases). Deletions cut 1 base from V and 5 bases from J, with 15 bases between. Germline CDR1 is DFQATT and CDR2 is SNEGSKA (reference sequence). The CDR3 is 15 amino acids. The CDR3 DNA reads as TGCAGTGCTAGAGCAGGGGGGAGTTACCACAATGAGCAGTTCTTC. It specifies CSARAGGSYHNEQFF.

This clonotype has only one observation. The chain recombines TRBV2 with TRBJ2-3; TRBD1 matches 12 bases. V lost 3 bases, J lost 6 bases, and 4 bases stayed unmatched. The V gene's germline CDR1 is SNHLY and CDR2 FYNNEI. The CDR3 covers 15 residues. CDR3 protein: CASSDRDRGPDTQYF. Here the CDR3 DNA reads TGTGCCAGCAGTGACCGGGACAGGGGGCCGGATACGCAGTATTTT.

As concerns this clonotype: This may be a read error, as it is one base from a much larger clone. The J gene is TRBJ1-5, the V gene TRBV6-2 or TRBV6-3; D perhaps matches TRBD1 (5 bases). CDR1 is MNHEY, CDR2 SVGEGT, per germline. This CDR3 region has 13 residues. The V and J ends lost 7 bases and 0 bases respectively, with 7 bases between them. This chain's CDR3 is CASKGYSNQPQHF. CDR3 nucleotide sequence: TGTGCCAGCAAGGGGTATAGCAATCAGCCCCAGCATTTT.

This chain links TRBV12-3 or TRBV12-4 with TRBJ2-1; the D gene is possibly TRBD1 (6 bases). CDR3 length equals 14 residues. Trimming removed 10 bases at V and 7 bases at J, with 20 bases between. The CDR3 loop is CATTDRTPRNEQFF. The CDR3 DNA is TGTGCCACCACTGACAGGACCCCGAGGAATGAGCAGTTCTTC.

The rearrangement joins TRBV7-6 to TRBJ1-5; D remains unclear. Per germline, CDR1 SGHVS and CDR2 FNYEAQ. This CDR3 is built from 14 residues. V was clipped by 5 bases and J by 5 bases, with 13 bases between them. The CDR3 sequence is CASSRLEGDQPQHF. The CDR3 nucleotides read TGTGCCAGCAGCCGTTTGGAGGGAGATCAGCCCCAGCATTTT.

This clonotype has only a few counts. The chain uses TRBV7-2 and TRBJ2-5; 8 nucleotides agree with TRBD2. Germline-derived CDR1 and CDR2 are SGHTA and FQGNSA. Trimming at V came to 5 bases and at J to 5 bases, leaving 10 bases not matched to a gene. The CDR3 extends over 15 amino acids. CDR3 nucleotides: TGTGCCAGCAGCGCTGCTCGGGGGGGCTGGGAGACCCAGTACTTC. It codes for CASSAARGGWETQYF.

V usage is TRBV6-1 and J usage is TRBJ2-7; D possibly uses TRBD1 or TRBD2 (5 bases each). V gave up 5 bases and J gave up 4 bases, with 21 bases separating them. The CDR3 contains 16 residues. CDR1 is MNHNS, CDR2 SASEGT, per germline. The CDR3 sequence is CASSQRPGTRRYEQYF. As DNA, the CDR3 is TGTGCCAGCAGTCAAAGGCCCGGGACGAGGAGATACGAGCAGTACTTC.

The CDR3 region is CASSSGGVGSYEQYF. The CDR3 DNA follows: TGTGCCAGCAGCTCTGGGGGCGTCGGCTCATACGAGCAGTACTTC. This chain uses TRBV7-2 with TRBJ2-7; D possibly corresponds to TRBD1 (6 bases). V lost 4 bases to trimming and J lost 4 bases, with 17 bases between them. This CDR3 contains 15 residues. Germline V gives CDR1 SGHTA, CDR2 FQGNSA.